This section outlines one T cell receptor (beta chain) sequence together with its context. Living in about two dozen US areas, the participants were between 18 and 89 years of age. This sample was taken from a study of blood T cell repertoires in COVID-19. As for the study in general: Both acute and convalescent COVID-19 samples were obtained from the United States, Italy and Spain. The analysed material was cDNA or gDNA that came from T cells, B-cell-depleted T cells, or PBMCs.

Original analysis: Reference gene primer amplification in the assay estimated nucleated cell counts. Produced via immunoSEQ multiplex PCR; TCRdb's table is partial and in-frame only. V and J calls and clone size come straight from that table; D and trimming were deduced from the DNA. Among some 300,000 clones, nearly 90% were seen once, and the ten largest hold 3.5% to 4.5%. Germline CDR1 and CDR2: SGDLS and YYNGEE. This CDR3 is 18 amino acids long. V dropped 3 bases and J dropped 7; count of bases not matched to a gene: 12. The sequencing sample was made of PBMCs or T cells enriched from blood (not recorded which). The TCR originated in a young woman with acute COVID-19. The chain recombines TRBV9 with TRBJ2-2, with 13 bases aligning to TRBD2. The CDR3 DNA is TGTGCCAGCAGCGGGGCTGATGGGACTAGCGGGACTGTCGGGGAGCTGTTTTTT. This gives the protein CASSGADGTSGTVGELFF.